One and the same sample provided the 4 T cell receptor beta chains below, sequenced in a study of T cells in Graves' hyperthyroidism and ophthalmopathy. TCR beta CDR3 sequences were amplified from RNA transcripts. The TCR CDR3 first-round RT-PCR relied on the HTBI primer set. Each CDR3 protein gets one entry after TCRdb re-called the multiplex PCR reads with MiXCR. Of about 520,000 distinct CDR3 sequences listed, 20% to 25% are singletons. The specimen sequenced was blood. Receptors were obtained from a young man with Graves' hyperthyroidism.

This clonotype was counted many times. J is TRBJ1-1 and V is TRBV6-1; 10 bases are shared with TRBD1. The CDR3 spans 15 residues. Losses at the gene ends were 8 bases for V and 4 bases for J; bases not matched to a gene: 10. The germline V gene has CDR1 MNHNS and CDR2 SASEGT. DNA for the CDR3: TGTGCCAGCCGTCCCGGGACAGGGGTCGGCACTGAAGCTTTCTTT. It is translated as CASRPGTGVGTEAFF.

This clonotype was recorded many times. The CDR3 region is CASSLSPGDTEAFF. The CDR3 bases are TGTGCCAGCAGTTTATCCCCAGGGGACACTGAAGCTTTCTTT. J is TRBJ1-1 and V is TRBV12-3 or TRBV12-4; tentative D call: TRBD1 (6 bases). The CDR3 consists of 14 residues. Trimming stripped 2 bases from V and 3 bases from J, with 10 bases between.

The rearrangement uses TRBV6-5 and TRBJ2-7, with D unclear. The germline V and J ends were trimmed by 4 bases and 3 bases, with 13 bases remaining between them. The CDR3 covers 14 residues. CDR1 is MNHEY and CDR2 is SVGAGI in the germline V gene. Here the CDR3 DNA reads TGTGCCAGCAGTTCCTCGGACCTCCGCTACGAGCAGTACTTC. As protein: CASSSSDLRYEQYF.

A few counts support this clonotype. This sequence joins TRBV3-1 and TRBJ2-2; perhaps TRBD2 as D (6 bases). Germline V gene lookup returns CDR1 LGHDT and CDR2 YNNKEL (reference sequence). The V and J ends lost 6 bases and 4 bases respectively, with 15 bases between them. The CDR3 is 15 amino acids. CDR3 nucleotide sequence: TGTGCCAGCAGGGACACCGGGACTGGCACCGGGGAGCTGTTTTTT. Protein: CASRDTGTGTGELFF. Using reference TRBV3-1 and TRBJ2-2 for the parts outside the CDR3, the full variable domain is DTAVSQTPKYLVTQMGNDKSIKCEQNLGHDTMYWYKQDSKKFLKIMFSYNNKELIINETVPNRFSPKSPDKAHLNLHINSLELGDSAVYFCASRDTGTGTGELFFGEGSRLTVL.